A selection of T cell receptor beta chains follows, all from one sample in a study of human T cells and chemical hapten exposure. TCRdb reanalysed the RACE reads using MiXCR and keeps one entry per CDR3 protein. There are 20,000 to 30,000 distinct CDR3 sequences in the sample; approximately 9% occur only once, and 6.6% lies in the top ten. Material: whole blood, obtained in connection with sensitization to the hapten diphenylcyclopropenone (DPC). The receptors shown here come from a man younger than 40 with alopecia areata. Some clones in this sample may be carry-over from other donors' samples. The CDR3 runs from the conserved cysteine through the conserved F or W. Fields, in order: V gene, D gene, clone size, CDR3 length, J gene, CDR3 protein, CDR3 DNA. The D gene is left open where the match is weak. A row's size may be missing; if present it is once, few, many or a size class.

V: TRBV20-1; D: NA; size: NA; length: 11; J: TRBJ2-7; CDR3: CSASLAEEQYF; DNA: TGCAGTGCTAGCCTAGCTGAGGAGCAGTACTTC
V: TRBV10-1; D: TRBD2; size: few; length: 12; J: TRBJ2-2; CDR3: CASKRETGELFF; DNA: TGCGCCAGCAAGCGGGAAACCGGGGAGCTGTTTTTT
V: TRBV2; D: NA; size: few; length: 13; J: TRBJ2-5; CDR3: CASSGVRQETQYF; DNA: TGTGCCAGCAGTGGAGTCAGACAAGAGACCCAGTACTTC
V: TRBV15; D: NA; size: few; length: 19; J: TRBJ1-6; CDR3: CATSISTGSFTGYNSPLHF; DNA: TGTGCCACCAGCATCTCCACAGGGAGTTTTACTGGGTATAATTCACCCCTCCACTTT
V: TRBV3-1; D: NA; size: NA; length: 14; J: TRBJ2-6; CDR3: CASSHNSGANVLTF; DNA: TGTGCCAGCAGCCATAACTCTGGGGCCAACGTCCTGACTTTC
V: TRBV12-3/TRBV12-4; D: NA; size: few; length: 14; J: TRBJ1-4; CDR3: CASSLEGQGEKLFF; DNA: TGTGCCAGCAGTTTGGAGGGGCAGGGCGAAAAACTGTTTTTT
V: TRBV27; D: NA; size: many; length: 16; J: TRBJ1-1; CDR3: CASSPAIGWVGTEAFF; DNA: TGTGCCAGCAGCCCGGCTATAGGTTGGGTGGGGACTGAAGCTTTCTTT
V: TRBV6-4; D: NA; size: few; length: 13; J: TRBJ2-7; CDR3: CASSDLGAYEQYF; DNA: TGTGCCAGCAGTGACCTAGGGGCGTACGAGCAGTACTTC
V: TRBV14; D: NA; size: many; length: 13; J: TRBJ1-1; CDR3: CASSRILNTEAFF; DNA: TGTGCCAGCAGCAGGATCTTGAACACTGAAGCTTTCTTT
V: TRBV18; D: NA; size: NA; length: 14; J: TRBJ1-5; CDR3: CASSPGDNNQPQHF; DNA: TGTGCCAGCTCACCTGGGGACAATAATCAGCCCCAGCATTTT
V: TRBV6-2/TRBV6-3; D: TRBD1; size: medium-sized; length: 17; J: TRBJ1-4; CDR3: CASSSEATDREPEKLFF; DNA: TGTGCCAGCAGTTCCGAAGCAACCGACAGGGAACCTGAAAAACTGTTTTTT
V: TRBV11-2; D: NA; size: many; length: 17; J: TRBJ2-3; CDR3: CASSLEPRSGVVGTQYF; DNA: TGTGCCAGCAGCTTAGAACCGAGGTCCGGGGTCGTTGGTACGCAGTATTTT
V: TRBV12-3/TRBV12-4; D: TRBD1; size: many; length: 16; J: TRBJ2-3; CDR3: CASSPSGQISTDTQYF; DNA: TGTGCCAGCAGCCCTTCGGGACAGATTAGCACAGATACGCAGTATTTT
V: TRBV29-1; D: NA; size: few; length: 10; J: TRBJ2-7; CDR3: CSAVGDNAYF; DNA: TGCAGCGCGGTCGGGGACAACGCGTACTTC
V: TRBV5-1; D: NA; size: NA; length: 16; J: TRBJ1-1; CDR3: CASSLQPEGMNTEAFF; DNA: TGCGCCAGCAGCTTGCAGCCGGAGGGCATGAACACTGAAGCTTTCTTT
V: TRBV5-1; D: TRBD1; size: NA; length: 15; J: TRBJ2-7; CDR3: CASSSVDRGSYEQYF; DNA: TGCGCCAGCAGCTCCGTCGACAGGGGATCCTACGAGCAGTACTTC
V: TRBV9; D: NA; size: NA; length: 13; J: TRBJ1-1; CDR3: CASSMDVNTEAFF; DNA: TGTGCCAGCAGCATGGACGTGAACACTGAAGCTTTCTTT
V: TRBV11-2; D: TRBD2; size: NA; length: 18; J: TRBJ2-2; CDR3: CASSFWTSGSSNTGELFF; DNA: TGTGCCAGCAGCTTCTGGACTAGCGGGAGTTCAAACACCGGGGAGCTGTTTTTT
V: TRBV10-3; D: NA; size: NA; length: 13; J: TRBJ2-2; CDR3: CAISESAVGELFF; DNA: TGTGCCATCAGTGAGTCGGCCGTAGGGGAGCTGTTTTTT
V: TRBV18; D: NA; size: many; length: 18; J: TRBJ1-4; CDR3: CASSPLQLGRGVNEKLFF; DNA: TGTGCCAGCTCACCACTTCAACTTGGGAGAGGGGTGAATGAAAAACTGTTTTTT
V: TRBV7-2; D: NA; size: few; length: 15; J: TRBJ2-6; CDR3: CASSFHAAGANVLTF; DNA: TGTGCCAGCAGCTTCCACGCCGCTGGGGCCAACGTCCTGACTTTC
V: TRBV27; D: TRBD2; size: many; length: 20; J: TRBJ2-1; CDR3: CASSPPTRRLAGTTYNEQFF; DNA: TGTGCCAGCAGTCCACCCACCCGACGACTAGCGGGTACGACCTACAATGAGCAGTTCTTC
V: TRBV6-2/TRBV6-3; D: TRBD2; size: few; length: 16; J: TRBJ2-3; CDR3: CASTKPSGGAVDTQYF; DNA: TGTGCCAGCACTAAACCTAGCGGGGGGGCCGTAGATACGCAGTATTTT
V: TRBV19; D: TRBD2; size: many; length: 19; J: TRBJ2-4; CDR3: CASTNRGGRASAAKNIQYF; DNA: TGTGCCAGTACCAATCGCGGCGGGAGGGCCTCCGCGGCCAAAAACATTCAGTACTTC
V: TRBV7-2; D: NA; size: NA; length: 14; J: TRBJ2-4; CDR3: CASSNPTRKNIQYF; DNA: TGTGCCAGCAGCAACCCCACACGAAAAAACATTCAGTACTTC
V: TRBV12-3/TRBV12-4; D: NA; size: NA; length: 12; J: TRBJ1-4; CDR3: CASSTGPKNLFF; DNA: TGTGCCAGCAGTACAGGGCCGAAAAACCTGTTTTTT
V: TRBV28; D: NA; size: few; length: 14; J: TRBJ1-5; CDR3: CASRQGPSNQPQHF; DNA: TGTGCCAGCAGACAGGGACCGAGCAATCAGCCCCAGCATTTT
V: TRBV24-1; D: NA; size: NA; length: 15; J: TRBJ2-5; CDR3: CATSDSQGREETQYF; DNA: TGTGCCACCAGTGATTCCCAGGGTCGAGAAGAGACCCAGTACTTC
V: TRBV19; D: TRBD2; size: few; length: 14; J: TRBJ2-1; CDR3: CASSLRTSGDGEFF; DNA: TGTGCCAGTAGCCTTAGGACTAGCGGGGATGGGGAGTTCTTC
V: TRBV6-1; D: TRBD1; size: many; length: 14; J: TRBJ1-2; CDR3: CASSERTGISGYTF; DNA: TGTGCCAGCAGTGAACGGACAGGGATTAGTGGCTACACCTTC
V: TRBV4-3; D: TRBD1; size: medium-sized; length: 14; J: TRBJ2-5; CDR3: CASSHYRGGETQYF; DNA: TGCGCCAGCAGCCACTATAGAGGGGGCGAGACCCAGTACTTC
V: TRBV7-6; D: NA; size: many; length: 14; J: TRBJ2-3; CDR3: CASSLTSGPDTQYF; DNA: TGTGCCAGCAGCTTAACCAGCGGCCCAGATACGCAGTATTTT
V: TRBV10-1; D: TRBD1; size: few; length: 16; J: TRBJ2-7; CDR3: CASSADSGTGIYEQYF; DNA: TGCGCCAGCAGTGCAGATTCCGGGACAGGGATCTACGAGCAGTACTTC
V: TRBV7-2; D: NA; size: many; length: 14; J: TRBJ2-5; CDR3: CASSLATVQETQYF; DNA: TGTGCCAGCAGCTTAGCGACGGTCCAAGAGACCCAGTACTTC
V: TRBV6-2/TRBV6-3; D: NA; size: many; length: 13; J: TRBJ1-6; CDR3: CASSYMGPPNLHF; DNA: TGTGCCAGCAGTTACATGGGACCCCCAAACCTCCACTTT
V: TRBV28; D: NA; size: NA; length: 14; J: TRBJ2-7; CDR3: CASTNGGITYEQYF; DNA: TGTGCCAGCACCAATGGGGGGATTACCTACGAGCAGTACTTC
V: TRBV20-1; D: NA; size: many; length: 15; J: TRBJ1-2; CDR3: CSARDTSRSRSGYTF; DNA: TGCAGTGCTAGAGATACTTCTAGGTCTCGAAGTGGCTACACCTTC
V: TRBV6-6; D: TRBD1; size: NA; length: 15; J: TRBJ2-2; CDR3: CASSSGQGSTGELFF; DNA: TGTGCCAGCAGCTCAGGACAGGGGTCCACCGGGGAGCTGTTTTTT
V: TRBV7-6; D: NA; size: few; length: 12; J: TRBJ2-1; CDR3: CASSSTPNEQFF; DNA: TGTGCCAGCAGCTCTACGCCCAATGAGCAGTTCTTC
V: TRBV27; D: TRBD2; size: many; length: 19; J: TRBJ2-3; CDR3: CASSPLRTSGGPSTDTQYF; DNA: TGTGCCAGCAGTCCCCTCAGGACTAGCGGGGGCCCTAGCACAGATACGCAGTATTTT
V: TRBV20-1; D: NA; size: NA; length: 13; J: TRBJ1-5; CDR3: CSASNRDNQPQHF; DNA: TGCAGTGCTAGTAACAGGGATAATCAGCCCCAGCATTTT